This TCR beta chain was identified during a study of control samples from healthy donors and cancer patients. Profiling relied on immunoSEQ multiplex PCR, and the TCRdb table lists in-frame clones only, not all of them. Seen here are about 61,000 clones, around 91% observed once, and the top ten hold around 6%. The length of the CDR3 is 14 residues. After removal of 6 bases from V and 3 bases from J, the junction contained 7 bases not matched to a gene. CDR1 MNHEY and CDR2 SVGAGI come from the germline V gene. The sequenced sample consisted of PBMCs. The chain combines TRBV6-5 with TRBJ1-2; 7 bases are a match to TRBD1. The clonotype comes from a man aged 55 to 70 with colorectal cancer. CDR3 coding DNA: TGTGCCAGCAGGGGACAGTGGGGGGACTATGGCTACACCTTC. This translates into CASRGQWGDYGYTF.